This T cell receptor beta chain was recorded in a study of T-cell reconstitution after alpha-beta-depleted transplantation in children. Germline V gene sequence: CDR1 MDHEN, CDR2 SYDVKM. The CDR3 spans 14 residues. V was clipped by 10 bases and J by 5 bases, with 20 bases between them. Unique molecular identifiers were built into the TCRbeta library. TCRdb processed the PCR reads anew with MiXCR; each CDR3 protein has one entry. The table lists 150,000 to 200,000 distinct CDR3 sequences, more than 14% of them singletons. Sequenced here: PBMCs from the stem cell graft donor, sampled from the stem cell graft. This sequence originates from a human donor who donated a stem cell graft to a child with acute lymphoblastic leukemia. V usage is TRBV28 and J usage is TRBJ1-1, with TRBD1 as a possible D gene (6 bases). DNA for the CDR3: TGTGCCACCAAAGCAGGGGAGTTGGAGACTGAAGCTTTCTTT. Its translation: CATKAGELETEAFF.